A selection of T cell receptor beta chains follows, all from one sample in a study of CD8 T cells in ankylosing spondylitis. TCRdb reanalysed the 5' RACE reads using MiXCR and keeps one entry per CDR3 protein. This sample yields about 230,000 distinct CDR3 sequences, of which roughly 8% are seen a single time; around 4.9% belongs to the top ten. Sequences were obtained from blood, either unsorted or a sorted T cell fraction (not recorded which). Receptors were obtained from a female donor with ankylosing spondylitis or in good health (not recorded which). Each CDR3 is given without its conserved first and last residue. A D gene is named only where the DNA matches it firmly. Only some rows state a clone size, as once, few, many or a class for expanded clones.

d_call j_call clone_size v_call cdr3_aa
TRBD2 TRBJ2-7 many TRBV30 AWARDYGSEQY
. TRBJ1-6 few TRBV6-1 ASSEALDSPLH
. TRBJ2-1 many TRBV10-3 AIAKGGGTYNEQF
TRBD1 TRBJ1-1 many TRBV5-1 ASSYRGLDEMNTEAF
TRBD1 TRBJ1-5 . TRBV7-2 ASSGQGMGDQPQH
. TRBJ2-3 many TRBV27 ASRWEFTDTQY
. TRBJ2-1 many TRBV29-1 SVVGPGEQF
. TRBJ2-1 many TRBV11-2 ASSHGRALPNEQF
. TRBJ1-5 . TRBV7-9 ASSAGTSQPQH
TRBD2 TRBJ2-1 many TRBV15 ATSRLLAGLAGGRDEQF
TRBD1 TRBJ1-6 many TRBV5-1 ASSVDRPNSPLH
TRBD2 TRBJ2-1 . TRBV20-1 STSGRRNNEQF
TRBD1 TRBJ1-5 many TRBV2 ASTGRQGRDQPQH
TRBD2 TRBJ2-5 many TRBV4-3 ASSPTSGRPQETQY
TRBD2 TRBJ2-3 . TRBV11-2 ASSLGLAGPYNTDTQY
. TRBJ1-1 . TRBV28 ASGLGQLNTEAF
. TRBJ2-1 many TRBV10-3 AISGGLRDSSSYNEQF
. TRBJ2-1 many TRBV5-1 ASSSPIFNTEAEREQF
. TRBJ2-1 . TRBV19 ASSIQFVGPWDEQF
. TRBJ2-7 many TRBV13 ASSSFSAASYEQY
TRBD1 TRBJ2-1 many TRBV12-3/TRBV12-4 ASSLGQGIKNEQF
. TRBJ2-2 . TRBV6-2/TRBV6-3 ASREIHTFGGELF
. TRBJ2-7 many TRBV14 ASSLRGTTYEQY
. TRBJ2-7 many TRBV9 ASSVGGGTYEQY